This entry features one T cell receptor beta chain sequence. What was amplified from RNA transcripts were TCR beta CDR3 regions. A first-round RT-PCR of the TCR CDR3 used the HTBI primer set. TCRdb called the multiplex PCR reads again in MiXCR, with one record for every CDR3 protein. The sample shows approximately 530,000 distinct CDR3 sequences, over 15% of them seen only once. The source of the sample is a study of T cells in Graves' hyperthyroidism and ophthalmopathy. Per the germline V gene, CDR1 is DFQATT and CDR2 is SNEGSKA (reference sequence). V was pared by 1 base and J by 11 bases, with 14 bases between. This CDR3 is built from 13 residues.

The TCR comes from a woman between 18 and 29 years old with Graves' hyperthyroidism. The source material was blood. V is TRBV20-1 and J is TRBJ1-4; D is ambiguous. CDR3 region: CSARVTDTWKLFF. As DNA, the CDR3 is TGCAGTGCTAGAGTAACAGACACGTGGAAACTGTTTTTT.